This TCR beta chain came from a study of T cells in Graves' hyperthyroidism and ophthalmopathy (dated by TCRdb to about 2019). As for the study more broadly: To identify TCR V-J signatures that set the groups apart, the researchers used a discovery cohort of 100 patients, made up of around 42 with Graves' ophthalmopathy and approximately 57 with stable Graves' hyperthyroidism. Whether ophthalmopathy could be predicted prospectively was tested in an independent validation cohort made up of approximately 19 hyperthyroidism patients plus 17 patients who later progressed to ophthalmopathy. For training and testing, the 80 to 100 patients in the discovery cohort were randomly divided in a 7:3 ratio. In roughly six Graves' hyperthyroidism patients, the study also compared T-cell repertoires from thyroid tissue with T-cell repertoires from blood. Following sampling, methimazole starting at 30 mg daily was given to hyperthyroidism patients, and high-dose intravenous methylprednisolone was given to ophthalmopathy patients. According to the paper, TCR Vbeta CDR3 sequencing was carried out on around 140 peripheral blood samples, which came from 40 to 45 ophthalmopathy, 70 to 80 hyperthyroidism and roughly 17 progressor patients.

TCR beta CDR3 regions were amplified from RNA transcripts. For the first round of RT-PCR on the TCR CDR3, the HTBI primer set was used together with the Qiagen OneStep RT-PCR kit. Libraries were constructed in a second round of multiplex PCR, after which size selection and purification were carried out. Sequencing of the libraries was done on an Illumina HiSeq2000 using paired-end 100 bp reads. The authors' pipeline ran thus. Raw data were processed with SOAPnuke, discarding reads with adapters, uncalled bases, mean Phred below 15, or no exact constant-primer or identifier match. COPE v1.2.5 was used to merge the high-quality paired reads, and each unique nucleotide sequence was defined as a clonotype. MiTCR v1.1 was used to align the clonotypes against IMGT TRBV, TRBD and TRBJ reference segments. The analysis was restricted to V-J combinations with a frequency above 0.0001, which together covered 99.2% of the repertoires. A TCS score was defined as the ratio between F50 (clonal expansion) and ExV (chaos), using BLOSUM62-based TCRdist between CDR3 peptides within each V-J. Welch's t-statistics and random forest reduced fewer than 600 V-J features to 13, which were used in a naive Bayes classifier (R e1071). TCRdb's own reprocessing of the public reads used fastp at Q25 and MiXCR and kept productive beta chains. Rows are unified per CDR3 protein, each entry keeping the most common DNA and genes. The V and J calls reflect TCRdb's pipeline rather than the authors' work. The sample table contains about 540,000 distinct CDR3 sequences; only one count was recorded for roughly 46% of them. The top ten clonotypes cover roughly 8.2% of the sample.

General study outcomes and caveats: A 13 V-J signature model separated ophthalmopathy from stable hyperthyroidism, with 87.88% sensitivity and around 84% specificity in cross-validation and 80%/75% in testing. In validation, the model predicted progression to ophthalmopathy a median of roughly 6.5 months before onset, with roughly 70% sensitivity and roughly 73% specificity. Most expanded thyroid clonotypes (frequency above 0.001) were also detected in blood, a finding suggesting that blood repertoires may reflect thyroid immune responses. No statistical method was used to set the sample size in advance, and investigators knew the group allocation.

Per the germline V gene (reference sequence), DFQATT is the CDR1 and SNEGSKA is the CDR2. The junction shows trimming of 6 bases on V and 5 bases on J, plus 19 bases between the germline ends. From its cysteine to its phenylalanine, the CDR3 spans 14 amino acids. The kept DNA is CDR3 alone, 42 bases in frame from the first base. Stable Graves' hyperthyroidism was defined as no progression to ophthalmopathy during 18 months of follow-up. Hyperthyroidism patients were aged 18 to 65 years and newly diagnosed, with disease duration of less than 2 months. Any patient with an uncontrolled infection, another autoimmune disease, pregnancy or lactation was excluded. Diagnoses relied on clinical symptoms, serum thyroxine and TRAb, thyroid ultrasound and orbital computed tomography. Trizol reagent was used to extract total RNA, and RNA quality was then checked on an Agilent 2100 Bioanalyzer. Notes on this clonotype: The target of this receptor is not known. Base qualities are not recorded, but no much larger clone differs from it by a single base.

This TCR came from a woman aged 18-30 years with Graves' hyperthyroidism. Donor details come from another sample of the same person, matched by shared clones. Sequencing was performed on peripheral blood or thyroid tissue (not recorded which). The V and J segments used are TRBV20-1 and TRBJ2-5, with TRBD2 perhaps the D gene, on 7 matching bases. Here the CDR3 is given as CSASKGGRPETQYF. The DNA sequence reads TGCAGTGCGAGCAAGGGGGGGAGGCCTGAGACCCAGTACTTC.